Sequencing of this T cell receptor (beta chain) was carried out in a study of breast tumors, draining lymph nodes, adjacent tissues. Overall study results and limits: Tumor and nontumor repertoires were significantly more similar in luminal-like than in basal-like breast cancer. Tumor T cell lymph node origin was a supported hypothesis, not proven. The data were judged consistent with most tumor T cells coming from lymph node and expanding in tumor. Tumors had less TCR diversity than lymph nodes, more than nontumor tissue.

MiXCR was run by TCRdb on the multiplex PCR reads, yielding one entry per CDR3 protein. The table includes about 16,000 distinct CDR3 sequences, just under 45% detected once. This clonotype has a count of ten or more. Its specificity is not known. The germline V and J ends were trimmed by 4 bases and 9 bases, with 13 bases remaining between them. Germline CDR1 reads SGHTA; CDR2 reads FQGTGA. The CDR3 has 13 residues. V usage is TRBV7-3 and J usage is TRBJ2-1, with D tentatively TRBD2 (7 bases). The sequence was obtained from a female donor with breast cancer. Some clones in this sample may be carry-over from other donors' samples. The specimen sequenced was tumor-adjacent breast tissue. The CDR3 bases are TGTGCCAGCAGCTCCGGGGGGCACGGTGAGCAGTTCTTC. It encodes CASSSGGHGEQFF.